The next 9 T cell receptor beta chains were all read from a single sample in a study of T cells in Graves' hyperthyroidism and ophthalmopathy. TCR beta CDR3 sequences were amplified from RNA transcripts. During a first-round RT-PCR of the TCR CDR3, the HTBI primer set was used. TCRdb re-called the multiplex PCR reads through MiXCR, storing one row per CDR3 protein. The sample shows about 380,000 distinct CDR3 sequences, around 20% of them seen only once. The sample was blood. The receptor set was obtained from a man aged 18-30 years with Graves' ophthalmopathy.

This clonotype was detected a few times. The chain combines TRBV4-1 with TRBJ1-5; D ambiguous. Trimming took off 5 bases at V and 2 bases at J, with 10 bases between the two ends. There are 14 residues in the CDR3. CDR1 and CDR2 from the germline V gene are MGHRA and YSYEKL. CDR3 DNA sequence: TGCGCCAGCAGCTCCCCGCTAGGCAATCAGCCCCAGCATTTT. Translating gives CASSSPLGNQPQHF.

This clonotype was seen a handful of times. V and J are TRBV10-1 and TRBJ2-2; D is uncertain. Germline V gene lookup returns CDR1 WNHNN and CDR2 SYGVQD (reference sequence). The ends were cut back, 0 bases at V and 8 bases at J, with 4 bases in the middle. There are 12 residues in the CDR3. The CDR3 DNA is TGCGCCAGCAGTGAGTCAGGGGGGGAGCTGTTTTTT. Translating gives CASSESGGELFF.

In this sample, this clonotype turned up many times. The chain joins TRBV12-3 or TRBV12-4 to TRBJ1-2; TRBD1 matches 7 bases. The V segment lost 7 bases and the J segment 7 bases; nucleotides outside the gene matches: 9. CDR3 size: 13 residues. The CDR3 is CASTLDRVGGYTF. The CDR3 nucleotides are TGTGCCAGCACCTTAGACAGGGTGGGTGGCTACACCTTC.

Ten or more counts support this clonotype. V usage is TRBV7-8 and J usage is TRBJ1-1; no clear D. In germline, CDR1 is SGHVS, CDR2 FQNEAQ. The CDR3 contains 14 residues. V was cut by 0 bases and J by 3 bases, with 8 bases left in between. The CDR3 coding sequence is TGTGCCAGCAGCTTAGCTCCAATCGACACTGAAGCTTTCTTT. It yields the protein CASSLAPIDTEAFF.

Ten or more counts support this clonotype. V is TRBV20-1 and J is TRBJ1-4; possibly TRBD1 for D (5 bases). This CDR3 spans 14 amino acids. Looked up from germline, CDR1 is DFQATT and CDR2 is SNEGSKA (reference sequence). V shed 0 bases and J shed 7 bases, with 12 bases lying between them. As DNA, the CDR3 is TGCAGTGCTAGAGAGGAGGGGCTTGTTGAAAAACTGTTTTTT. It yields the protein CSAREEGLVEKLFF.

V gene TRBV28 combines with J gene TRBJ2-2; 7 bases line up with TRBD1. The CDR3 has 16 residues. The V and J ends lost 5 bases and 3 bases, in that order; junction bases with no gene match: 9. CDR1 is MDHEN, CDR2 SYDVKM, per germline. CDR3 DNA sequence: TGTGCCAGCAGTCTCCTGACAGGGTTTGACACCGGGGAGCTGTTTTTT. This gives the protein CASSLLTGFDTGELFF.

This clonotype was recorded at least ten times. The V call is TRBV5-1, the J call TRBJ1-1; TRBD1 might be the D (6 bases). The ends were cut back, 4 bases at V and 4 bases at J, with 14 bases in the middle. CDR1 is SGHRS and CDR2 is YFSETQ in the germline V gene. This CDR3 region has 14 residues. The CDR3 spells CASSPPGQSTEAFF. Here the CDR3 DNA reads TGCGCCAGCAGCCCCCCCGGACAGTCCACTGAAGCTTTCTTT.

This chain uses TRBV7-9 with TRBJ2-5; tentative D call: TRBD2 (6 bases). V dropped 1 base and J dropped 10 bases, with 19 bases sitting between them. Germline values: CDR1 SEHNR, CDR2 FQNEAQ (reference sequence). This CDR3 comprises 15 residues. The CDR3 DNA follows: TGTGCCAGCAGCTTAGAGGTGGGACTCGGTTGGGGCCAGTACTTC. This sequence encodes CASSLEVGLGWGQYF.

This clonotype was seen a handful of times. The chain employs TRBV19 and TRBJ1-3; no clear D gene. CDR1 and CDR2 from the germline V gene are LNHDA and SQIVND (reference sequence). Trimming left V 4 bases short and J 0 bases short, with 13 bases between. This CDR3 has 16 amino acids. CDR3 sequence: CASSNGRPDSGNTIYF. Written as DNA, the CDR3 is TGTGCCAGTAGTAATGGTCGCCCCGACTCTGGAAACACCATATATTTT.